The rows below give T cell receptor beta chains drawn from one sample of a study of blood T cell repertoires in COVID-19. Measured with immunoSEQ multiplex PCR; TCRdb has only the in-frame clones, and not every one. The data hold some 240,000 clones, with about 88% observed a single time. Sequenced material: PBMCs or T cells enriched from blood (not recorded which). The receptors stem from a woman in her fifties or sixties who had been exposed to COVID-19. CDR3s include the opening cysteine and the closing phenylalanine or tryptophan.

CDR3 | J | V
CASSPSGTGPSSMNTEAFF | TRBJ1-1 | TRBV6-6
CASSGGTSQSYNEQFF | TRBJ2-1 | TRBV6-1
CASSLAGGNQPQHF | TRBJ1-5 | TRBV7-9
CASTTEIFSYEQYF | TRBJ2-7 | TRBV19
CASSPPGLAGGLSEQFF | TRBJ2-1 | TRBV7-2
CASSLGQGVDGYTF | TRBJ1-2 | TRBV5-6
CASSLDRNYGYTF | TRBJ1-2 | TRBV5-6
CASSPGQGVEKLFF | TRBJ1-4 | TRBV7-9
CASSPRTLSEAFF | TRBJ1-1 | TRBV18
CASSILQGGYTF | TRBJ1-2 | TRBV19
CASSWNRGEETQYF | TRBJ2-5 | TRBV5-4
CASLGGYYQPQHF | TRBJ1-5 | TRBV19
CASSPVAGGADTQYF | TRBJ2-3 | TRBV19
CASSRYSFRGRVTDTQYF | TRBJ2-3 | TRBV13
CASSLVTSGGETQYF | TRBJ2-5 | TRBV5-1
CASSPRGANYGYTF | TRBJ1-2 | TRBV19
CASRLRSSTDTQYF | TRBJ2-3 | TRBV11-2
CASSTWGRGTAEAFF | TRBJ1-1 | TRBV10-2
CASSQPRGSRAQETQYF | TRBJ2-5 | TRBV3-1/TRBV3-2
CASSIGTVNQPQHF | TRBJ1-5 | TRBV5-5
CSVEGGGQGKAYGYTF | TRBJ1-2 | TRBV29-1
CASSFEQGQPQHF | TRBJ1-5 | TRBV11-2
CASSSLWGEETQYF | TRBJ2-5 | TRBV28
CASRRRAEYTEAFF | TRBJ1-1 | TRBV5-5
CASSQGDGAGETQYF | TRBJ2-5 | TRBV4-1
CASKREGLAYEQYF | TRBJ2-7 | TRBV2
CASQKGQVEETQYF | TRBJ2-5 | TRBV10-3
CASSDPILRTEAFF | TRBJ1-1 | TRBV10-2
CASSVDNSNYGYTF | TRBJ1-2 | TRBV9
CASSIRGGASTDTQYF | TRBJ2-3 | TRBV19
CASSLGSSGGQETQYF | TRBJ2-5 | TRBV7-9
CASSPQASGGSTDTQYF | TRBJ2-3 | TRBV6-4
CASSLRTGTGIYEQYF | TRBJ2-7 | TRBV4-1
CASSYSGVEGYTF | TRBJ1-2 | TRBV6-2/TRBV6-3
CASSLTTGYGYTF | TRBJ1-2 | TRBV5-6
CASRWTGVEETQYF | TRBJ2-5 | TRBV2
CASSPNTGAGTEAFF | TRBJ1-1 | TRBV10-1
CASSPQTSGVSYNEQFF | TRBJ2-1 | TRBV27
CASSRDRGPGYTF | TRBJ1-2 | TRBV3-1/TRBV3-2
CASGLPPGQPNTEAFF | TRBJ1-1 | TRBV12-5
CASSVKTGGSPYGYTF | TRBJ1-2 | TRBV9
CASSFEARDNEQFF | TRBJ2-1 | TRBV5-4
CASRPRFNSNQPQHF | TRBJ1-5 | TRBV6-5
CASSLRGGSYNEQFF | TRBJ2-1 | TRBV6-5
CASSLPRSGTVGEKLFF | TRBJ1-4 | TRBV28
CATSREARGAGELFF | TRBJ2-2 | TRBV15
CASSDLGGVGTDTQYF | TRBJ2-3 | TRBV25-1
CASGEASGGEQYF | TRBJ2-7 | TRBV9
CASSLLPGDGYTF | TRBJ1-2 | TRBV5-1
CASSLTGADTEAFF | TRBJ1-1 | TRBV7-9
CASSGGRGGNSPLHF | TRBJ1-6 | TRBV7-8